This T cell receptor beta chain originates from a study of cytomegalovirus exposure and HLA in healthy donors. Per germline, CDR1 SGHVS and CDR2 FNYEAQ. There are 13 residues in the CDR3. The germline V and J ends were trimmed by 3 bases and 0 bases, with 6 bases remaining between them. About this clone itself: Its antigen is unknown.

Study-wide findings and caveats: Analyses of presence and absence presupposed an approximately uniform sequencing depth across donors.

The PCR had 60 Vbeta and 13 Jbeta primers. Repertoires were generated with immunoSEQ multiplex PCR, while TCRdb's copy carries only in-frame clones and drops some. The data contain more than 85,000 clones, approximately 80% of them singletons. The clonotype originates from a man aged 25 to 40 in good health and CMV-seropositive. The V and J genes are TRBV7-6 and TRBJ2-7; D gene unclear. The sequenced sample consisted of PBMCs. The CDR3 spells CASSFEDSYEQYF. The DNA for the CDR3 is TGTGCCAGCAGCTTTGAGGACTCCTACGAGCAGTACTTC.